The 24 T cell receptor beta chains below all came from one sample that was sequenced in a study of T-cell reconstitution after alpha-beta-depleted transplantation in children. For TCRbeta, the library was prepared with unique molecular identifiers. Each CDR3 protein is one row after TCRdb ran MiXCR on the PCR reads. The sample holds roughly 670,000 distinct CDR3 sequences, less than 15% seen once. The sequencing used PBMCs, collected before TCRalphabeta/CD19-depleted stem cell transplant. Receptor source: a girl aged 2-10 years with congenital amegakaryocytic thrombocytopenia, due to receive a stem cell transplant.

The table lists this clonotype with a few counts. The rearrangement links TRBV5-6 to TRBJ1-5; the D is unclear. CDR1 and CDR2 (germline): SGHDT, YYEEEE. This CDR3 is 12 amino acids long. V dropped 1 base and J dropped 7 bases, with 6 bases sitting between them. CDR3 nucleotides: TGTGCCAGCAGCTTGTTTTCACAGCCCCAGCATTTT. Translation gives CASSLFSQPQHF. Supplemented by reference TRBV5-6 and TRBJ1-5, the full variable domain reads DAGVTQSPTHLIKTRGQQVTLRCSPKSGHDTVSWYQQALGQGPQFIFQYYEEEERQRGNFPDRFSGHQFPNYSSELNVNALLLGDSALYLCASSLFSQPQHFGDGTRLSIL.

This clonotype occurred many times. The genes are TRBV20-1 and TRBJ2-1; TRBD2 agrees at 13 bases. This CDR3 comprises 16 residues. Germline V gene sequence: CDR1 DFQATT, CDR2 SNEGSKA (reference sequence). V lost 5 bases and J lost 9; bases outside the gene matches: 13. DNA of the CDR3: TGCAGTGCTGCAGTACCGGGACTAGCGGGATCGGGTGAGCAGTTCTTC. It specifies CSAAVPGLAGSGEQFF.

This rearrangement joins TRBV11-2 to TRBJ2-1, with TRBD2 identical over 11 bases. The CDR3 runs to 15 residues. Losses at the gene ends were 5 bases for V and 5 bases for J; bases not matched to a gene: 5. Per the germline V gene, CDR1 is SGHAT and CDR2 is FQNNGV. The CDR3, as DNA: TGTGCCAGCAGCAACCTAGCGGGAGGTAACAATGAGCAGTTCTTC. Its protein product is CASSNLAGGNNEQFF.

This clonotype was found many times. The J gene is TRBJ1-5, the V gene TRBV5-1; unclear D gene. The CDR3 contains 15 residues. Germline CDR1 reads SGHRS; CDR2 reads YFSETQ. V lost 1 base, J lost 4 bases, and 12 bases lay in between. The CDR3 region is CASSLYPGQNQPQHF. DNA for the CDR3: TGCGCCAGCAGCTTGTATCCGGGTCAAAATCAGCCCCAGCATTTT. The entire variable domain, with the rest obtained from reference TRBV5-1 and TRBJ1-5, is as follows: KAGVTQTPRYLIKTRGQQVTLSCSPISGHRSVSWYQQTPGQGLQFLFEYFSETQRNKGNFPGRFSGRQFSNSRSEMNVSTLELGDSALYLCASSLYPGQNQPQHFGDGTRLSIL.

V is TRBV4-1 and J is TRBJ1-5, with no clear D. The CDR3 has 16 residues. Germline V gene sequence: CDR1 MGHRA, CDR2 YSYEKL. Trimming removed 3 bases from V and 2 bases from J, with 14 bases in between. The CDR3 protein is CASSQIMGSGNQPQHF. The CDR3, as DNA: TGCGCCAGCAGCCAGATTATGGGGAGTGGCAATCAGCCCCAGCATTTT.

This clonotype was seen at least ten times. V and J are TRBV5-6 and TRBJ1-5, with 8 bases that match TRBD1. The CDR3 spans 17 residues. The V gene end was trimmed by 0 bases and the J gene end by 5 bases; junction bases not matched to a gene: 10. In germline, CDR1 is SGHDT, CDR2 YYEEEE. CDR3 region: CASSLAGTGRSDQPQHF. CDR3 sequence (DNA): TGTGCCAGCAGCTTGGCCGGGACAGGTCGTTCAGATCAGCCCCAGCATTTT.

This clonotype was detected ten times or more. A read error may produce the germline difference seen at one junction end. The chain is built from TRBV5-1 and TRBJ2-5; no clear D gene. The CDR3 consists of 11 residues. The germline V gene has CDR1 SGHRS and CDR2 YFSETQ. CDR3 sequence reads: CASSFGETQYF. In DNA, the CDR3 is TGTGCCAGCAGTTTCGGAGAGACCCAGTACTTC.

The chain joins TRBV12-3 or TRBV12-4 to TRBJ2-7, with TRBD1 matching over 10 bases. With 6 bases clipped from V and 3 bases from J, the junction kept 5 bases outside the gene matches. This CDR3 has 14 amino acids. The CDR3 nucleotides are TGTGCCAGCAGCACTGGACAGGGGGGCTACGAGCAGTACTTC. Translated, it gives CASSTGQGGYEQYF.

The rearrangement joins TRBV2 to TRBJ2-7; D may be TRBD1 (6 bases). Trimming took 6 bases from V and 2 from J, leaving 14 bases between them. CDR1 SNHLY and CDR2 FYNNEI come from the germline V gene. The CDR3 consists of 14 residues. CDR3 amino acids: CASRNPGQAYEQYF. CDR3 DNA sequence: TGTGCCAGCAGGAACCCGGGACAAGCCTACGAGCAGTACTTC.

This clonotype was seen many times. This sequence joins TRBV5-1 and TRBJ2-2, with a weak D call TRBD1 (5 bases). Germline CDR1 and CDR2: SGHRS and YFSETQ. The CDR3 sequence is 17 residues long. The V gene lost 1 base and the J gene lost 0 bases, with 13 bases spanning the gap. Written as DNA, the CDR3 is TGCGCCAGCAGCTTGACAGGCCAAAGACCGAACACCGGGGAGCTGTTTTTT. As protein: CASSLTGQRPNTGELFF.

This chain uses TRBV10-2 with TRBJ2-1; 9 bases match TRBD2. Per the germline V gene, CDR1 is WSHSY and CDR2 is SAAADI. The CDR3 sequence is 13 residues long. V lost 8 bases, J lost 7 bases, and 6 bases stayed unmatched. CDR3 loop: CASRYSGSNEQFF. In nucleotides, the CDR3 is TGCGCCAGCCGTTATAGCGGGAGTAATGAGCAGTTCTTC.

The chain joins TRBV5-5 to TRBJ2-3; D perhaps matches TRBD2 (5 bases). The CDR3 totals 15 residues. Germline V CDR1 and CDR2: SGHKS, YYEKEE (reference sequence). The V and J ends lost 3 bases and 1 base respectively, with 12 bases between them. CDR3 coding DNA: TGTGCCAGCAGCTCGACGATGCGGGGCACAGATACGCAGTATTTT. Protein product: CASSSTMRGTDTQYF.

This clonotype was seen only a few times. The chain combines TRBV19 with TRBJ2-7; D gene unclear. The CDR3 runs to 11 residues. Trimming took 5 bases from V and 7 from J, leaving 9 bases between them. In germline, CDR1 is LNHDA, CDR2 SQIVND (reference sequence). The CDR3 is CASSGWLEQYF. The CDR3 coding sequence is TGTGCCAGTAGTGGCTGGTTGGAGCAGTACTTC.

V gene TRBV27 combines with J gene TRBJ2-1; D not resolved. The V end lost 5 bases, the J end lost 0 bases, and 14 bases lay between the germline ends. Germline-derived CDR1 and CDR2 are MNHEY and SMNVEV (reference sequence). The CDR3 loop spans 16 amino acids. The CDR3 DNA reads TGTGCCAGCAGTGACTTACTTTTCAGCTCCTACAATGAGCAGTTCTTC. As protein: CASSDLLFSSYNEQFF.

This clonotype was detected many times. The rearrangement links TRBV10-1 to TRBJ2-1, with 9 positions matching TRBD1. CDR3 length: 15 residues. V lost 2 bases, J lost 6 bases, and 5 bases stayed unmatched. Germline CDR1 reads WNHNN; CDR2 reads SYGVQD (reference sequence). As DNA, the CDR3 is TGCGCCAGCAGTGAGGGACAGGGGTCCGGCAATGAGCAGTTCTTC. It yields the protein CASSEGQGSGNEQFF.

The rearrangement links TRBV5-1 to TRBJ2-5; perhaps TRBD2 as D (6 bases). CDR1 SGHRS and CDR2 YFSETQ come from the germline V gene. The V gene lost 0 bases and the J gene lost 1 base, with 10 bases spanning the gap. The CDR3 totals 15 residues. The CDR3 nucleotides read TGCGCCAGCAGCTTGGTGTACGGGAGCCAAGAGACCCAGTACTTC. It specifies CASSLVYGSQETQYF.

The gene calls are TRBV28 and TRBJ2-6; 15 nucleotides line up with TRBD2. Per germline, CDR1 MDHEN and CDR2 SYDVKM. This CDR3 comprises 19 residues. Losses at the gene ends were 5 bases for V and 1 base for J; bases not matched to a gene: 6. The CDR3 protein is CASSPLGLAGGSGANVLTF. The CDR3 nucleotides read TGTGCCAGCAGTCCCCTTGGACTAGCGGGAGGGTCTGGGGCCAACGTCCTGACTTTC.

This clonotype was seen a handful of times. V and J are TRBV3-1 and TRBJ2-1; no clear D. This CDR3 spans 15 amino acids. The germline V gene encodes CDR1 LGHDT and CDR2 YNNKEL (reference sequence). Between the trimmed V and J ends, which lost 6 bases and 7 bases, there was a span of 19 bases. The DNA of the CDR3 is TGTGCCAGCAGTCAAAGAGCTCCCTTTAAGAATGAGCAGTTCTTC. This sequence encodes CASSQRAPFKNEQFF.

This clonotype was recorded many times. The genes are TRBV10-3 and TRBJ2-1; possible D gene TRBD2, 6 bases. From germline, CDR1 is ENHRY and CDR2 SYGVKD. The CDR3 runs to 14 residues. The V gene lost 3 bases and the J gene lost 4 bases, with 10 bases spanning the gap. Here the CDR3 reads CAISEASEYNEQFF. CDR3 DNA: TGTGCCATCAGTGAAGCTAGCGAGTACAATGAGCAGTTCTTC.

The chain joins TRBV7-2 to TRBJ2-1, with D unclear. The CDR3 runs 14 residues. Germline values: CDR1 SGHTA, CDR2 FQGNSA. Trimming removed 5 bases from V and 7 bases from J, with 15 bases in between. DNA for the CDR3: TGTGCCAGCAGCCCCGTCTGGCCCGCAAATGAGCAGTTCTTC. It yields the protein CASSPVWPANEQFF.

The chain couples TRBV28 to TRBJ2-5; D possibly corresponds to TRBD2 (7 bases). Trimming removed 2 bases from V and 3 bases from J, with 25 bases in between. Germline CDR1 is MDHEN and CDR2 is SYDVKM. The CDR3 is made up of 19 amino acids. CDR3 loop: CASSLAGNGGATPEETQYF. In nucleotides, the CDR3 is TGTGCCAGCAGTTTAGCGGGAAATGGGGGGGCGACGCCTGAAGAGACCCAGTACTTC.

V and J are TRBV5-1 and TRBJ2-7; TRBD2 matches 8 bases. The CDR3 is made up of 16 amino acids. The V gene end was trimmed by 0 bases and the J gene end by 3 bases; junction bases not matched to a gene: 8. Germline CDR1 and CDR2: SGHRS and YFSETQ. The CDR3 DNA is TGCGCCAGCAGCTTGGATGCGGGGGGAGGCTTCTACGAGCAGTACTTC. This codes for CASSLDAGGGFYEQYF.

The chain carries TRBV20-1 and TRBJ2-5; 7 nucleotides align to TRBD2. After removal of 2 bases from V and 1 base from J, the junction contained 4 bases not matched to a gene. CDR3 length equals 14 residues. Germline V gene data show CDR1 as DFQATT and CDR2 as SNEGSKA (reference sequence). In DNA, the CDR3 is TGCAGTGCTAGAACGTGGGAGGGCCAAGAGACCCAGTACTTC. It encodes CSARTWEGQETQYF.

The chain uses TRBV5-1 and TRBJ2-7, with 9 bases matching TRBD2. CDR1 SGHRS and CDR2 YFSETQ come from the germline V gene. This CDR3 is built from 15 residues. V lost 4 bases and J lost 5; bases outside the gene matches: 10. The CDR3 loop is CASSQISGSSNEQYF. The CDR3 nucleotides are TGCGCCAGCAGCCAGATTAGCGGGAGTTCCAACGAGCAGTACTTC.